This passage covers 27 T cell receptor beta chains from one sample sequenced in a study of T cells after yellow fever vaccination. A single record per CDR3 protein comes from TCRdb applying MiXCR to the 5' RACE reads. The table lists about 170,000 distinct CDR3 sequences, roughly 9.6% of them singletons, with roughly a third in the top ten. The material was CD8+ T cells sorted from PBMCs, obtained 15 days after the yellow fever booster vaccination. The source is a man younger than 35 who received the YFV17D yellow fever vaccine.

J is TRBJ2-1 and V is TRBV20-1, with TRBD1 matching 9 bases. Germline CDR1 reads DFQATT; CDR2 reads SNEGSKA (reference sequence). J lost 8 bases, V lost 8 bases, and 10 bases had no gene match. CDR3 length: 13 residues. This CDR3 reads CSPGDRVFYEQFF. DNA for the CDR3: TGCAGTCCTGGGGACAGGGTTTTCTATGAGCAGTTCTTC.

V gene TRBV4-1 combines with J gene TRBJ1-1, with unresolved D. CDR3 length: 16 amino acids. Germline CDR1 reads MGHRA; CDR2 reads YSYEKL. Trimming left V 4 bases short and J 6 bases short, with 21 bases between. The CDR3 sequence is CASSLNHQSGGPEAFF. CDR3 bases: TGCGCCAGCAGCCTAAATCATCAGTCCGGAGGCCCTGAAGCTTTCTTT.

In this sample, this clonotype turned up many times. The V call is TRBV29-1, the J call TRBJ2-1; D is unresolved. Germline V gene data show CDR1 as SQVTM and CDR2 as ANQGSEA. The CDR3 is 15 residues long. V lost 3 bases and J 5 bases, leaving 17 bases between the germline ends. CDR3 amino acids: CSVDPPTEPHNEQFF. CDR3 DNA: TGCAGCGTTGATCCCCCAACGGAGCCTCACAATGAGCAGTTCTTC.

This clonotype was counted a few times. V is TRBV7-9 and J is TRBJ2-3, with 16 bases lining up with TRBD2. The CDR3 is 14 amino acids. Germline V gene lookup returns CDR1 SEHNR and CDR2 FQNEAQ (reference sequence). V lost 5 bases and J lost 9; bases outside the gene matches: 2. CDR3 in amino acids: CASSPGLAGGTQYF. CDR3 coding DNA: TGTGCCAGCAGCCCGGGACTAGCGGGGGGGACGCAGTATTTT. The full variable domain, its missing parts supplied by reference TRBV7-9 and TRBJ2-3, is DTGVSQNPRHKITKRGQNVTFRCDPISEHNRLYWYRQTLGQGPEFLTYFQNEAQLEKSRLLSDRFSAERPKGSFSTLEIQRTEQGDSAMYLCASSPGLAGGTQYFGPGTRLTVL.

This CDR3 reads CASSRGQFSTDTQYF. The CDR3 DNA reads TGTGCCAGCAGCCGAGGACAGTTTAGCACAGATACGCAGTATTTT. The J gene is TRBJ2-3, the V gene TRBV4-2; perhaps TRBD1 as D (6 bases). V gave up 4 bases and J gave up 0 bases, with 11 bases separating them. This CDR3 has 15 residues. Germline CDR1 and CDR2: LGHNA and YNFKEQ.

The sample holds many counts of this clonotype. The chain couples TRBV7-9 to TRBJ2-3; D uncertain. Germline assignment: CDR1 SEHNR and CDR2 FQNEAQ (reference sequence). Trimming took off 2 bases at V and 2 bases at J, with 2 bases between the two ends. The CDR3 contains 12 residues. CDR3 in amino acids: CASSLYTDTQYF. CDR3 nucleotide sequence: TGTGCCAGCAGCTTATACACAGATACGCAGTATTTT. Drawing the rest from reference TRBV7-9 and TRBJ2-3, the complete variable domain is DTGVSQNPRHKITKRGQNVTFRCDPISEHNRLYWYRQTLGQGPEFLTYFQNEAQLEKSRLLSDRFSAERPKGSFSTLEIQRTEQGDSAMYLCASSLYTDTQYFGPGTRLTVL.

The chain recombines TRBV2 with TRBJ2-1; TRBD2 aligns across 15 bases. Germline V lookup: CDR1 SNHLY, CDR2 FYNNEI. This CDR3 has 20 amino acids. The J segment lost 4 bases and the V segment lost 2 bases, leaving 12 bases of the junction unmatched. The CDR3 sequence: CASSESIGLAGGHGYNEQFF. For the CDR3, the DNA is TGTGCCAGCAGTGAAAGTATCGGACTAGCGGGGGGGCACGGATACAATGAGCAGTTCTTC.

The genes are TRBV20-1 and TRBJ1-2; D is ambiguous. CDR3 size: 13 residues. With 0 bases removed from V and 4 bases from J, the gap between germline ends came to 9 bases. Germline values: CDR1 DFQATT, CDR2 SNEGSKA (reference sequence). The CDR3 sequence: CSARDLRAYGYTF. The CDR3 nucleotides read TGCAGTGCTAGAGATCTTAGGGCCTATGGCTACACCTTC.

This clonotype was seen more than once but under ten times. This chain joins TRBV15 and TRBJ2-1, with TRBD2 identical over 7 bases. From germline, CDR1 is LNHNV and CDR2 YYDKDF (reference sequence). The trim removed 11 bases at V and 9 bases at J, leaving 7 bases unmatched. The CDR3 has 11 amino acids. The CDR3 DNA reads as TGTGCCGCCGGGGGGAATAGTGAGCAGTTCTTC. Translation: CAAGGNSEQFF.

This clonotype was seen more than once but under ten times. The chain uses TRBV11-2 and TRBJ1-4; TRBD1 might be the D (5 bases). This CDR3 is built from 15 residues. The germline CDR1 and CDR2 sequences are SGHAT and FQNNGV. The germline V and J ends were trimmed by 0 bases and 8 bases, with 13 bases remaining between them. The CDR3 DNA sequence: TGTGCCAGCAGCTTAGAATGGACCCGGGACGAAAAACTGTTTTTT. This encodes CASSLEWTRDEKLFF.

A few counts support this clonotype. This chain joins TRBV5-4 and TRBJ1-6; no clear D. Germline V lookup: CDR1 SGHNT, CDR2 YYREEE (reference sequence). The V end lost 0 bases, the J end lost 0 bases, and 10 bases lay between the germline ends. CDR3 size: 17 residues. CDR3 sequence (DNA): TGTGCCAGCAGCTTGGAAAGAGGTGGCTCCTATAATTCACCCCTCCACTTT. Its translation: CASSLERGGSYNSPLHF.

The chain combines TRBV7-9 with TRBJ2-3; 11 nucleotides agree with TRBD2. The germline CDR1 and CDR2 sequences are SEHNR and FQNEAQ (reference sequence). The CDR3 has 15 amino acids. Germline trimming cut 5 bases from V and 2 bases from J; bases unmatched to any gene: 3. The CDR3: CASSLSGGATDTQYF. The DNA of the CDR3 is TGTGCCAGCAGCCTTAGCGGGGGGGCCACAGATACGCAGTATTTT.

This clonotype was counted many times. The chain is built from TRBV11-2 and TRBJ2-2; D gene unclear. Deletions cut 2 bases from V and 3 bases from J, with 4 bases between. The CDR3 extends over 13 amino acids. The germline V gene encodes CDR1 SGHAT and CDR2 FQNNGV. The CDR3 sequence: CASSLLYTGELFF. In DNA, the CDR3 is TGTGCCAGCAGCTTACTATACACCGGGGAGCTGTTTTTT.

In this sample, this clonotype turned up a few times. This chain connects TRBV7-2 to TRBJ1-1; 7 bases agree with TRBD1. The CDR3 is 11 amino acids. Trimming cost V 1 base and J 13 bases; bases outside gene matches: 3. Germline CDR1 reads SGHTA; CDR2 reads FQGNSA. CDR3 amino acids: CASSLDRGGFF. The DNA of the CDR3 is TGTGCCAGCAGCTTAGACAGGGGAGGTTTCTTT.

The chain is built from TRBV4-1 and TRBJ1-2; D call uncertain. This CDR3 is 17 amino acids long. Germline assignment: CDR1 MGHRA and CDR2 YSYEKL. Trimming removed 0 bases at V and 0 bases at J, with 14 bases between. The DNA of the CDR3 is TGCGCCAGCAGCCAAGATTTTCCGTTCCTTTCTAACTATGGCTACACCTTC. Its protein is CASSQDFPFLSNYGYTF.

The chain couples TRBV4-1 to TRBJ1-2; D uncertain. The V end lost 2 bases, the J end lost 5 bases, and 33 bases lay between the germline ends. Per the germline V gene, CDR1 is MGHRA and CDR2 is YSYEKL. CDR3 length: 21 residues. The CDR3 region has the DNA TGCGCCAGCAGCCAATTTTTAGGAGCACCGCCAGTTGCCTTGTCGCAGTATGGCTACACCTTC. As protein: CASSQFLGAPPVALSQYGYTF.

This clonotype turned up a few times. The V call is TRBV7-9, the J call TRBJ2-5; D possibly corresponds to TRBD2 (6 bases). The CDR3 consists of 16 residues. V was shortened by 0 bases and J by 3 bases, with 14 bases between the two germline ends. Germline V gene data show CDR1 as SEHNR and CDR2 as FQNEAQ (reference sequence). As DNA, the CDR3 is TGTGCCAGCAGCTTAGCGACGGGGTCTAGCGAAGAGACCCAGTACTTC. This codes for CASSLATGSSEETQYF.

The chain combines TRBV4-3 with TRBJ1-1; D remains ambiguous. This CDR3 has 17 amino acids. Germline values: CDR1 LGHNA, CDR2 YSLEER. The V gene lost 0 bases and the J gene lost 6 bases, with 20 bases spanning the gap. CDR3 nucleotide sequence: TGCGCCAGCAGCCAAGAGGGCCTGGGCAGTCCCGCCGCTGAAGCTTTCTTT. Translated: CASSQEGLGSPAAEAFF.

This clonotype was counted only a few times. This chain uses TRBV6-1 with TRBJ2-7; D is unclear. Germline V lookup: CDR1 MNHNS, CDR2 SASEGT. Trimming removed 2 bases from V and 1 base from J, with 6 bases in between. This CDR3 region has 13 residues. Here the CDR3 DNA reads TGTGCCAGCAGTGAATACATTTCCTACGAGCAGTACTTC. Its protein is CASSEYISYEQYF.

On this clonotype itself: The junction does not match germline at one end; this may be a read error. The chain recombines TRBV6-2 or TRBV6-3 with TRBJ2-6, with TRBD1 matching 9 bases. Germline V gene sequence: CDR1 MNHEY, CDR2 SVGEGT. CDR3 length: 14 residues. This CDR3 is CASSYSEQSGTGTF. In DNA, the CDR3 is TGTGCCAGCAGTTACTCGGAACAATCCGGGACAGGGACCTTC.

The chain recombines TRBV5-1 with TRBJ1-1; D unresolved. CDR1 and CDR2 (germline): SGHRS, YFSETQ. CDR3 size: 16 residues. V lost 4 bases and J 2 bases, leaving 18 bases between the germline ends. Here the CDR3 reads CASSPPNGLANTEAFF. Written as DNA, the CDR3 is TGCGCCAGCAGCCCCCCGAATGGACTAGCAAACACTGAAGCTTTCTTT.

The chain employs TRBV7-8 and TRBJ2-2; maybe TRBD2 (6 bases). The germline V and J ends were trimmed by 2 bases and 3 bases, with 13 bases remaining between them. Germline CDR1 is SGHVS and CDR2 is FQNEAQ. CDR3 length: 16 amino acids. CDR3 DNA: TGTGCCAGCAGCTTACAGAGGACTACCTACACCGGGGAGCTGTTTTTT. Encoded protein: CASSLQRTTYTGELFF.

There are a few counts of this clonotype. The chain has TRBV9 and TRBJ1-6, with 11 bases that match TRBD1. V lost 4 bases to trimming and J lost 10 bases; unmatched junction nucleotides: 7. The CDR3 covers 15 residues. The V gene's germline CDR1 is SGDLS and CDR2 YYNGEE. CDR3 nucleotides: TGTGCCAGCAGCCCTTGGGACAGGGGGAGATCACCCCTCCACTTT. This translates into CASSPWDRGRSPLHF.

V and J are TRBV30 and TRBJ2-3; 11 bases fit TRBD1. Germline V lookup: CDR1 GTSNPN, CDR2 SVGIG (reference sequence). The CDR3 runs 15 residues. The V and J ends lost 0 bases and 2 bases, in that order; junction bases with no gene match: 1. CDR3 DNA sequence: TGTGCCTGGAGTGTTGGACAGGGGGCCACAGATACGCAGTATTTT. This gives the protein CAWSVGQGATDTQYF.

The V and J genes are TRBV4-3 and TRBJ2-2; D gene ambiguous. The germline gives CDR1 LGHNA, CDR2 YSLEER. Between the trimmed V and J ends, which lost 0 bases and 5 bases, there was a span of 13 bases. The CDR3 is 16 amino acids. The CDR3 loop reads CASSQERPLETGELFF. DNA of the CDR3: TGCGCCAGCAGCCAAGAACGCCCCCTCGAAACCGGGGAGCTGTTTTTT.

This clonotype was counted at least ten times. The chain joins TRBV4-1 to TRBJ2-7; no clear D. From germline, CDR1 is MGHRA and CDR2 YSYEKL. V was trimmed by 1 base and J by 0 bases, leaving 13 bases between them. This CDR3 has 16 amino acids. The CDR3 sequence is CASSQVARLSSYEQYF. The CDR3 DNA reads TGCGCCAGCAGCCAAGTCGCCCGGTTGAGCTCCTACGAGCAGTACTTC.

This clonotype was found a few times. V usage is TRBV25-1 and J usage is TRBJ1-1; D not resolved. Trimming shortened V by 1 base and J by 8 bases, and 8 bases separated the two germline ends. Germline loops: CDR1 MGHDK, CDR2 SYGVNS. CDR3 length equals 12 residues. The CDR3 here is CASSELPDEAFF. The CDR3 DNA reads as TGTGCCAGCAGTGAATTGCCGGACGAAGCTTTCTTT.